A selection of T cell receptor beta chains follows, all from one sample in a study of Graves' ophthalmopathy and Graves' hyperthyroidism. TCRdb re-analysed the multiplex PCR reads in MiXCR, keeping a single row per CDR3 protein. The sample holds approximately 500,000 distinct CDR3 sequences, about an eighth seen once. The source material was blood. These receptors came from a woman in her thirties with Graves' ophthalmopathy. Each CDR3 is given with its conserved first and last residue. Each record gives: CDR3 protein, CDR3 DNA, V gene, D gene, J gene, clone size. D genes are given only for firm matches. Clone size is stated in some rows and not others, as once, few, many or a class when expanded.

CDR3 protein: CASRIGGRKTQYF
CDR3 DNA: TGTGCCAGCAGGATTGGGGGGCGGAAGACCCAGTACTTC
V gene: TRBV11-2
D gene: .
J gene: TRBJ2-5
clone size: many

CDR3 protein: CSASEFETDSNQPQHF
CDR3 DNA: TGCAGTGCTAGTGAATTCGAGACGGATAGCAATCAGCCCCAGCATTTT
V gene: TRBV20-1
D gene: .
J gene: TRBJ1-5
clone size: .

CDR3 protein: CASSPSTSGVGETQYF
CDR3 DNA: TGTGCCAGCAGCCCTTCGACTAGCGGGGTCGGAGAGACCCAGTACTTC
V gene: TRBV9
D gene: TRBD2
J gene: TRBJ2-5
clone size: few

CDR3 protein: CASSLGTGYQETQYF
CDR3 DNA: TGTGCCAGCAGCTTAGGAACTGGCTACCAAGAGACCCAGTACTTC
V gene: TRBV7-2
D gene: .
J gene: TRBJ2-5
clone size: many

CDR3 protein: CASSVETGTGELFF
CDR3 DNA: TGTGCCAGCAGCGTAGAAACGGGAACCGGGGAGCTGTTTTTT
V gene: TRBV9
D gene: .
J gene: TRBJ2-2
clone size: many

CDR3 protein: CASTSLTGGGETQYF
CDR3 DNA: TGTGCCAGTACCTCCCTGACAGGGGGGGGAGAGACCCAGTACTTC
V gene: TRBV19
D gene: TRBD1
J gene: TRBJ2-5
clone size: many

CDR3 protein: CASSADANYGYTF
CDR3 DNA: TGTGCCAGCAGTGCTGACGCAAACTATGGCTACACCTTC
V gene: TRBV2
D gene: .
J gene: TRBJ1-2
clone size: many

CDR3 protein: CASSLARDTEAFF
CDR3 DNA: TGTGCCAGCAGTTTAGCCCGGGACACTGAAGCTTTCTTT
V gene: TRBV27
D gene: .
J gene: TRBJ1-1
clone size: many

CDR3 protein: CASSFLSPGFPNTEAFF
CDR3 DNA: TGTGCCAGCAGCTTTTTGTCCCCCGGGTTTCCGAACACTGAAGCTTTCTTT
V gene: TRBV5-4
D gene: .
J gene: TRBJ1-1
clone size: many

CDR3 protein: CASSADAFMNTEAFF
CDR3 DNA: TGTGCCAGCAGTGCGGACGCGTTCATGAACACTGAAGCTTTCTTT
V gene: TRBV25-1
D gene: .
J gene: TRBJ1-1
clone size: .

CDR3 protein: CASSSWTASFNYGYTF
CDR3 DNA: TGTGCCAGCAGCTCATGGACAGCTTCCTTTAACTATGGCTACACCTTC
V gene: TRBV11-1
D gene: .
J gene: TRBJ1-2
clone size: many

CDR3 protein: CASSYRVQPQHF
CDR3 DNA: TGTGCCAGCAGCTACAGGGTACAGCCCCAGCATTTT
V gene: TRBV6-5
D gene: .
J gene: TRBJ1-5
clone size: many

CDR3 protein: CASRGAGIFREQYF
CDR3 DNA: TGTGCCAGCAGGGGGGCGGGAATTTTCAGAGAGCAGTACTTC
V gene: TRBV6-5
D gene: .
J gene: TRBJ2-7
clone size: many

CDR3 protein: CASRPGGQGGSYEQYF
CDR3 DNA: TGTGCCAGCAGGCCCGGGGGACAGGGAGGGTCGTACGAGCAGTACTTC
V gene: TRBV28
D gene: TRBD1
J gene: TRBJ2-7
clone size: .

CDR3 protein: CASSYAGIGYEQYF
CDR3 DNA: TGTGCCAGCAGTTACGCAGGGATAGGCTACGAGCAGTACTTC
V gene: TRBV6-5
D gene: .
J gene: TRBJ2-7
clone size: .

CDR3 protein: CASREQGDTEAFF
CDR3 DNA: TGTGCCAGCAGGGAACAGGGGGACACTGAAGCTTTCTTT
V gene: TRBV9
D gene: TRBD1
J gene: TRBJ1-1
clone size: few

CDR3 protein: CASSISGPTYEQYF
CDR3 DNA: TGTGCCAGCAGTATAAGCGGGCCCACCTACGAGCAGTACTTC
V gene: TRBV27
D gene: .
J gene: TRBJ2-7
clone size: few

CDR3 protein: CASSRLPGRYQETQYF
CDR3 DNA: TGTGCCAGCAGTCGACTCCCGGGACGGTACCAAGAGACCCAGTACTTC
V gene: TRBV6-1
D gene: .
J gene: TRBJ2-5
clone size: .

CDR3 protein: CASSPAGQGLQPQHF
CDR3 DNA: TGTGCCAGCTCACCGGCGGGACAGGGGTTACAGCCCCAGCATTTT
V gene: TRBV18
D gene: TRBD1
J gene: TRBJ1-5
clone size: many

CDR3 protein: CASRAGTGGAGELFF
CDR3 DNA: TGTGCCAGCAGGGCCGGGACAGGGGGGGCCGGGGAGCTGTTTTTT
V gene: TRBV12-3/TRBV12-4
D gene: TRBD1
J gene: TRBJ2-2
clone size: .

CDR3 protein: CASSQGGAGEAFF
CDR3 DNA: TGTGCCAGCAGCCAAGGCGGGGCTGGTGAAGCTTTCTTT
V gene: TRBV14
D gene: .
J gene: TRBJ1-1
clone size: few

CDR3 protein: CATRPPGLAGGETQYF
CDR3 DNA: TGTGCCACCAGACCTCCGGGACTAGCGGGGGGTGAGACCCAGTACTTC
V gene: TRBV15
D gene: TRBD2
J gene: TRBJ2-5
clone size: many

CDR3 protein: CASSLGDGYEQYF
CDR3 DNA: TGTGCCAGCAGTTTGGGCGACGGCTACGAGCAGTACTTC
V gene: TRBV27
D gene: .
J gene: TRBJ2-7
clone size: many

CDR3 protein: CASSLTGDPSYEQYF
CDR3 DNA: TGTGCCAGCAGTTTAACGGGGGATCCTTCCTACGAGCAGTACTTC
V gene: TRBV27
D gene: .
J gene: TRBJ2-7
clone size: many

CDR3 protein: CASSLVDSLGETQYF
CDR3 DNA: TGTGCCAGCAGCTTAGTAGACTCCTTGGGAGAGACCCAGTACTTC
V gene: TRBV7-2
D gene: .
J gene: TRBJ2-5
clone size: .

CDR3 protein: CASSSQGQGRETQYF
CDR3 DNA: TGTGCCAGCAGCTCCCAGGGGCAGGGGAGGGAGACCCAGTACTTC
V gene: TRBV7-2
D gene: .
J gene: TRBJ2-5
clone size: many

CDR3 protein: CASSFLRETNTEAFF
CDR3 DNA: TGTGCCAGCAGTTTTTTGAGGGAGACGAACACTGAAGCTTTCTTT
V gene: TRBV7-2
D gene: .
J gene: TRBJ1-1
clone size: many

CDR3 protein: CASSFDRTNEQYF
CDR3 DNA: TGTGCCAGCAGTTTTGACAGAACGAACGAGCAGTACTTC
V gene: TRBV28
D gene: .
J gene: TRBJ2-7
clone size: many

CDR3 protein: CASSLRLAGAGELFF
CDR3 DNA: TGTGCCAGCAGCTTGAGGCTAGCGGGAGCCGGGGAGCTGTTTTTT
V gene: TRBV7-2
D gene: TRBD2
J gene: TRBJ2-2
clone size: .

CDR3 protein: CASRPQGYNYGYTF
CDR3 DNA: TGTGCCAGCAGGCCCCAGGGGTATAACTATGGCTACACCTTC
V gene: TRBV28
D gene: .
J gene: TRBJ1-2
clone size: many

CDR3 protein: CASSQKLSAGRRHTEAFF
CDR3 DNA: TGCGCCAGCAGCCAAAAATTATCCGCAGGGAGACGGCACACTGAAGCTTTCTTT
V gene: TRBV4-1
D gene: .
J gene: TRBJ1-1
clone size: many

CDR3 protein: CASSTGTANYEQYF
CDR3 DNA: TGTGCCAGCAGCACCGGGACAGCAAACTACGAGCAGTACTTC
V gene: TRBV5-5
D gene: TRBD1
J gene: TRBJ2-7
clone size: many

CDR3 protein: CASSSAGGGGEQYF
CDR3 DNA: TGTGCCAGCAGCTCGGCGGGGGGGGGAGGTGAGCAGTACTTC
V gene: TRBV7-8
D gene: TRBD2
J gene: TRBJ2-7
clone size: many

CDR3 protein: CASSTRGQGPDGYTF
CDR3 DNA: TGTGCCAGCAGCACCCGGGGACAGGGGCCGGATGGCTACACCTTC
V gene: TRBV9
D gene: TRBD1
J gene: TRBJ1-2
clone size: few

CDR3 protein: CASSEATGFTEAFF
CDR3 DNA: TGTGCCAGCAGTGAAGCTACGGGTTTCACTGAAGCTTTCTTT
V gene: TRBV6-1
D gene: .
J gene: TRBJ1-1
clone size: many

CDR3 protein: CATSRDLRGDGYTF
CDR3 DNA: TGTGCCACCAGCAGAGATTTGAGGGGCGATGGCTACACCTTC
V gene: TRBV15
D gene: .
J gene: TRBJ1-2
clone size: many

CDR3 protein: CASSYSIREHQPQHF
CDR3 DNA: TGTGCCAGCAGTTACTCTATACGGGAACATCAGCCCCAGCATTTT
V gene: TRBV6-2/TRBV6-3
D gene: .
J gene: TRBJ1-5
clone size: few

CDR3 protein: CSALPTSGGVETQYF
CDR3 DNA: TGCAGTGCCCTACCCACGAGCGGGGGAGTGGAGACCCAGTACTTC
V gene: TRBV20-1
D gene: TRBD2
J gene: TRBJ2-5
clone size: many

CDR3 protein: CASTGGTGELFF
CDR3 DNA: TGTGCCAGCACCGGGGGCACCGGGGAGCTGTTTTTT
V gene: TRBV6-1
D gene: .
J gene: TRBJ2-2
clone size: many

CDR3 protein: CASSRGGFGELFF
CDR3 DNA: TGTGCCAGCAGTAGGGGCGGGTTCGGGGAGCTGTTTTTT
V gene: TRBV27
D gene: .
J gene: TRBJ2-2
clone size: many

CDR3 protein: CASSTTGRDQPQHF
CDR3 DNA: TGTGCCAGTAGTACGACAGGGCGGGATCAGCCCCAGCATTTT
V gene: TRBV19
D gene: TRBD1
J gene: TRBJ1-5
clone size: many

CDR3 protein: CASSYPGQNYGYTF
CDR3 DNA: TGTGCCAGCAGTTACCCGGGACAGAACTATGGCTACACCTTC
V gene: TRBV5-6
D gene: TRBD1
J gene: TRBJ1-2
clone size: few

CDR3 protein: CASSEAGPYEQYF
CDR3 DNA: TGTGCCAGCAGTGAGGCGGGCCCCTACGAGCAGTACTTC
V gene: TRBV6-1
D gene: .
J gene: TRBJ2-7
clone size: many

CDR3 protein: CASSGGLRGHTEAFF
CDR3 DNA: TGTGCCAGCAGTGGAGGCCTTCGCGGACACACTGAAGCTTTCTTT
V gene: TRBV6-1
D gene: .
J gene: TRBJ1-1
clone size: many

CDR3 protein: CASSQKQGRLFYSNQPQHF
CDR3 DNA: TGTGCCAGCAGTCAGAAACAGGGCCGTTTGTTTTATAGCAATCAGCCCCAGCATTTT
V gene: TRBV6-2/TRBV6-3
D gene: .
J gene: TRBJ1-5
clone size: .

CDR3 protein: CASSWNRQETQYF
CDR3 DNA: TGTGCCAGCAGCTGGAATAGGCAAGAGACCCAGTACTTC
V gene: TRBV7-3
D gene: .
J gene: TRBJ2-5
clone size: many

CDR3 protein: CASSRLAGDEQYF
CDR3 DNA: TGTGCCAGCAGCCGACTAGCGGGAGACGAGCAGTACTTC
V gene: TRBV12-3/TRBV12-4
D gene: TRBD2
J gene: TRBJ2-7
clone size: many

CDR3 protein: CASSSYRGPLHF
CDR3 DNA: TGTGCCAGCAGCTCATACAGGGGGCCCCTCCACTTT
V gene: TRBV7-2
D gene: TRBD1
J gene: TRBJ1-6
clone size: once

CDR3 protein: CASSDRVDTIYF
CDR3 DNA: TGTGCCAGCAGCGACCGGGTGGACACCATATATTTT
V gene: TRBV9
D gene: .
J gene: TRBJ1-3
clone size: .

CDR3 protein: CASNPEPSGAYEQYF
CDR3 DNA: TGTGCCAGCAACCCCGAGCCTAGCGGAGCCTACGAGCAGTACTTC
V gene: TRBV6-1
D gene: TRBD2
J gene: TRBJ2-7
clone size: many